One TCR beta chain is described in this entry. Its antigen is currently unknown. Primers included in the PCR were 60 Vbeta and 13 Jbeta primers. TCRdb keeps only in-frame clones here, not all; method: immunoSEQ multiplex PCR. The repertoire holds 100,000 to 150,000 clones, over 70% seen once, with approximately 1.6% in the top ten. This specimen comes from a study of cytomegalovirus exposure and HLA in healthy donors. About the research overall: Within the Caucasian-associated ancestry cluster were 81% of the 398 genotyped donors. General study results and limits: Most TCR beta V segments were productive about 90% or about 30% of the time in an earlier analysis. Apparent HLA restriction characterized most CMV-associated TCR beta chains in a later analysis. Information on immune exposure was restricted to one variable (CMV serostatus).

The V and J ends lost 6 bases and 1 base, in that order; junction bases with no gene match: 10. The germline CDR1 and CDR2 sequences are SGHRS and YFSETQ. The CDR3 covers 16 residues. This TCR was recovered from a young woman in good health and CMV-seronegative. Sequencing was done on a sample of PBMCs. The V call is TRBV5-1, the J call TRBJ1-2, with 9 bases aligning to TRBD1. CDR3 loop: CASMGDREEVNYGYTF. The CDR3 region has the DNA TGCGCCAGCATGGGGGACAGGGAAGAAGTTAACTATGGCTACACCTTC.